Below are 26 T cell receptor beta chains sequenced from a single sample in a study of blood T cell repertoires in COVID-19. Method: immunoSEQ multiplex PCR; TCRdb's copy keeps in-frame clones and lacks some. The sample records roughly 14,000 clones, around 84% being singletons. The sequencing sample was made of peripheral blood. The receptors shown here come from a woman between 50 and 59 years old with active or convalescent COVID-19.

The chain is built from TRBV12-5 and TRBJ2-5, with 10 nucleotides matching TRBD2. CDR1 LGHNT and CDR2 FRNRAP come from the germline V gene. The CDR3 has 15 residues. The V and J ends lost 1 base and 4 bases, in that order; junction bases with no gene match: 3. The CDR3 coding sequence is TGTGCTAGTGGTTTGGCTAGCGGGGGTTCAGAGACCCAGTACTTC. This sequence encodes CASGLASGGSETQYF.

The chain employs TRBV15 and TRBJ1-3; TRBD1 is a possible D gene (5 bases). Germline CDR1 reads LNHNV; CDR2 reads YYDKDF (reference sequence). V was pared by 0 bases and J by 0 bases, with 9 bases between. The CDR3 covers 16 residues. CDR3 region: CATSRDGGNSGNTIYF. CDR3 DNA sequence: TGTGCCACCAGCAGAGATGGGGGGAACTCTGGAAACACCATATATTTT.

This clone was picked up a small number of times. The chain joins TRBV6-2 or TRBV6-3 to TRBJ2-7; no reliable D call. The CDR3 sequence is 13 residues long. V lost 2 bases to trimming and J lost 3 bases, with 8 bases between them. Germline CDR1 MNHEY, CDR2 SVGEGT. CDR3 nucleotide sequence: TGTGCCAGCAGTTACCGCGTCCACTACGAGCAGTACTTC. Translated: CASSYRVHYEQYF.

The chain combines TRBV19 with TRBJ2-5; D might be TRBD1 (5 bases). The V gene lost 6 bases and the J gene lost 2 bases, with 10 bases spanning the gap. The CDR3 is made up of 13 amino acids. Germline loops: CDR1 LNHDA, CDR2 SQIVND (reference sequence). CDR3 loop: CASRGATQETQYF. The CDR3 nucleotides read TGTGCCAGTAGAGGGGCCACTCAAGAGACCCAGTACTTC.

This clone was detected ten times or more. The rearrangement links TRBV10-3 to TRBJ2-3; D is perhaps TRBD1 (6 bases). Trimming shortened V by 0 bases and J by 4 bases, and 17 bases separated the two germline ends. Germline assignment: CDR1 ENHRY and CDR2 SYGVKD. This CDR3 contains 17 residues. The CDR3 loop is CAISESLQGTEADTQYF. The CDR3 DNA reads TGTGCCATCAGTGAGTCCCTACAGGGAACGGAGGCAGATACGCAGTATTTT.

The genes are TRBV6-5 and TRBJ2-7; TRBD1 agrees at 8 bases. Germline values: CDR1 MNHEY, CDR2 SVGAGI. With V trimmed by 5 bases and J by 2 bases, 5 bases remained unmatched. This CDR3 has 14 residues. Written as DNA, the CDR3 is TGTGCCAGCAGTACAGGACAGGGAACCTACGAGCAGTACTTC. This encodes CASSTGQGTYEQYF.

This chain joins TRBV2 and TRBJ2-7; TRBD1 aligns across 9 bases. The germline CDR1 and CDR2 sequences are SNHLY and FYNNEI. The trim removed 1 base at V and 7 bases at J, leaving 5 bases unmatched. This CDR3 spans 14 amino acids. The CDR3 region is CASSEDRGHDEQYF. The CDR3 bases are TGTGCCAGCAGTGAAGACAGGGGGCATGATGAGCAGTACTTC.

The V call is TRBV19, the J call TRBJ1-5, with no clear D. V lost 7 bases, J lost 2 bases, and 9 bases lay in between. Germline CDR1 LNHDA, CDR2 SQIVND (reference sequence). The CDR3 length is 13 residues. The CDR3 protein is CASNKRGNQPQHF. The CDR3 DNA sequence: TGTGCCAGTAATAAACGGGGCAATCAGCCCCAGCATTTT. Full variable domain (missing parts from reference TRBV19 and TRBJ1-5): DGGITQSPKYLFRKEGQNVTLSCEQNLNHDAMYWYRQDPGQGLRLIYYSQIVNDFQKGDIAEGYSVSREKKESFPLTVTSAQKNPTAFYLCASNKRGNQPQHFGDGTRLSIL.

This rearrangement joins TRBV9 to TRBJ1-3, with D hard to call. Per germline, CDR1 SGDLS and CDR2 YYNGEE. Trimming removed 4 bases from V and 4 bases from J, with 6 bases in between. The CDR3 totals 12 residues. CDR3 protein: CASSQRGNTIYF. The CDR3 nucleotides are TGTGCCAGCAGCCAACGGGGAAACACCATATATTTT.

The chain links TRBV18 to TRBJ2-7; TRBD1 might be the D (5 bases). The CDR3 runs 16 residues. Trimming stripped 2 bases from V and 2 bases from J, with 16 bases between. From germline, CDR1 is KGHSH and CDR2 LQKENI. CDR3 loop: CASSPKNSGITYEQYF. CDR3 DNA sequence: TGTGCCAGCTCACCAAAAAATTCAGGGATTACCTACGAGCAGTACTTC.

V and J are TRBV28 and TRBJ2-7; no definite D call. Trimming stripped 3 bases from V and 5 bases from J, with 5 bases between. CDR1 is MDHEN, CDR2 SYDVKM, per germline. The CDR3 sequence is 11 residues long. The CDR3 here is CASSFQNEQYF. The CDR3 DNA reads TGTGCCAGCAGTTTTCAAAACGAGCAGTACTTC.

V usage is TRBV19 and J usage is TRBJ1-2, with no clear D. The CDR3 extends over 13 amino acids. Trimming shortened V by 3 bases and J by 5 bases, and 10 bases separated the two germline ends. Germline values: CDR1 LNHDA, CDR2 SQIVND (reference sequence). The CDR3 nucleotides are TGTGCCAGTAGTATTTTGGGCCTGTATGGCTACACCTTC. Its translation is CASSILGLYGYTF.

V usage is TRBV12-3 or TRBV12-4 and J usage is TRBJ2-2; D is possibly TRBD2 (5 bases). The CDR3 runs 13 residues. The V gene lost 3 bases and the J gene lost 7 bases, with 9 bases spanning the gap. The CDR3 sequence is CASSFGVGGELFF. The CDR3 DNA is TGTGCCAGCAGTTTCGGGGTAGGCGGGGAGCTGTTTTTT.

The CDR3 loop reads CSVAQGIDEQYF. As DNA, the CDR3 is TGCAGCGTTGCCCAGGGGATTGACGAGCAGTACTTC. This chain links TRBV29-1 with TRBJ2-7; D is perhaps TRBD1 (6 bases). Germline V gene data show CDR1 as SQVTM and CDR2 as ANQGSEA. The CDR3 has 12 amino acids. Trimming shortened V by 4 bases and J by 5 bases, and 12 bases separated the two germline ends.

The chain combines TRBV10-3 with TRBJ2-6, with TRBD1 identical over 7 bases. Germline V gives CDR1 ENHRY, CDR2 SYGVKD. This CDR3 has 16 amino acids. The trim removed 4 bases at V and 4 bases at J, leaving 7 bases unmatched. The CDR3, as DNA: TGTGCCATCAGTGTTCTAGGGGGCGTGGGGGCCAACGTCCTGACTTTC. It codes for CAISVLGGVGANVLTF.

The chain recombines TRBV9 with TRBJ1-1; perhaps TRBD1 as D (6 bases). CDR3 size: 16 residues. Trimming left V 0 bases short and J 1 base short, with 13 bases between. Per germline, CDR1 SGDLS and CDR2 YYNGEE. DNA for the CDR3: TGTGCCAGCAGCGTAGCAATACAGGGAAGGAACACTGAAGCTTTCTTT. Residues: CASSVAIQGRNTEAFF. The full variable domain, its missing parts supplied by reference TRBV9 and TRBJ1-1, is DSGVTQTPKHLITATGQRVTLRCSPRSGDLSVYWYQQSLDQGLQFLIQYYNGEERAKGNILERFSAQQFPDLHSELNLSSLELGDSALYFCASSVAIQGRNTEAFFGQGTRLTVV.

V gene TRBV6-5 combines with J gene TRBJ2-7, with a possible D match to TRBD1 (6 bases). The CDR3 consists of 15 residues. Looked up from germline, CDR1 is MNHEY and CDR2 is SVGAGI. The V end was cut by 0 bases, the J end by 2 bases, with 11 bases between. CDR3 DNA: TGTGCCAGCAGTTACTCTTGGGGGCAAACCTACGAGCAGTACTTC. It specifies CASSYSWGQTYEQYF.

Sample share makes this clone medium-sized. The rearrangement uses TRBV19 and TRBJ2-7, with TRBD1 matching over 8 bases. The length of the CDR3 is 14 residues. With 3 bases clipped from V and 2 bases from J, the junction kept 3 bases outside the gene matches. The germline CDR1 and CDR2 sequences are LNHDA and SQIVND (reference sequence). The CDR3 sequence is CASSMGTGTYEQYF. As DNA, the CDR3 is TGTGCCAGTAGTATGGGGACAGGCACCTACGAGCAGTACTTC.

This clone was picked up a small number of times. The junction does not match germline at one end; this may be a read error. The chain employs TRBV27 and TRBJ1-6, with TRBD1 matching over 7 bases. The CDR3 covers 15 residues. Germline values: CDR1 MNHEY, CDR2 SMNVEV (reference sequence). CDR3 coding DNA: TGTGCCAGCAGCTTAAAACAGGGGTATAGTTCACCCCTCCACTTT. Protein: CASSLKQGYSSPLHF.

The genes are TRBV27 and TRBJ1-2, with 7 bases fitting TRBD1. Unmatched junction bases numbered 18, after V lost 4 bases and J lost 1 base. The CDR3 consists of 19 residues. CDR1 and CDR2 from the germline V gene are MNHEY and SMNVEV (reference sequence). In DNA, the CDR3 is TGTGCCAGCAGTTCATATCCCCCCGGGTCTCAGGGGGTTAACTATGGCTACACCTTC. This translates into CASSSYPPGSQGVNYGYTF.

This chain connects TRBV18 to TRBJ2-3, with D perhaps matching TRBD1 (5 bases). V was clipped by 2 bases and J by 1 base, with 10 bases between them. Germline assignment: CDR1 KGHSH and CDR2 LQKENI. The CDR3 contains 15 residues. The CDR3 sequence: CASSPITRGTDTQYF. DNA for the CDR3: TGTGCCAGCTCACCAATAACCAGGGGCACAGATACGCAGTATTTT.

The J gene is TRBJ1-2, the V gene TRBV10-3; 8 bases are a match to TRBD1. The CDR3 totals 15 residues. Germline assignment: CDR1 ENHRY and CDR2 SYGVKD. Losses at the gene ends were 4 bases for V and 3 bases for J; bases not matched to a gene: 7. This CDR3 is CAISVSDRVDYGYTF. Written as DNA, the CDR3 is TGTGCCATCAGTGTTTCGGACAGGGTAGACTATGGCTACACCTTC.

This rearrangement joins TRBV24-1 to TRBJ1-2; D remains unclear. There are 13 residues in the CDR3. Germline CDR1 KGHDR, CDR2 SFDVKD. The V and J ends lost 5 bases and 3 bases respectively, with 9 bases between them. CDR3 sequence reads: CATSGGGYYGYTF. The CDR3 DNA reads as TGTGCCACCAGTGGGGGAGGATACTATGGCTACACCTTC.

The V and J genes are TRBV4-1 and TRBJ1-4, with D perhaps matching TRBD1 (6 bases). CDR3 length equals 13 residues. Germline V gene lookup returns CDR1 MGHRA and CDR2 YSYEKL. V was pared by 2 bases and J by 8 bases, with 9 bases between. CDR3 bases: TGCGCCAGCAGCCAAACCAGGGGCGAAAAACTGTTTTTT. This encodes CASSQTRGEKLFF.

This rearrangement joins TRBV5-5 to TRBJ1-2; D may be TRBD1 (6 bases). V was pared by 4 bases and J by 1 base, with 11 bases between. The CDR3 spans 14 residues. Germline lookup yields CDR1 SGHKS and CDR2 YYEKEE (reference sequence). CDR3 nucleotides: TGTGCCAGCAGCCGGGACAACGTTAACTATGGCTACACCTTC. Translating it yields CASSRDNVNYGYTF.

This rearrangement joins TRBV6-6 to TRBJ1-4; D uncertain. The V gene lost 0 bases and the J gene lost 4 bases, with 12 bases spanning the gap. The CDR3 runs 16 residues. The V gene's germline CDR1 is MNHNY and CDR2 SVGAGI (reference sequence). CDR3: CASSYSGGAVNEKLFF. The CDR3 nucleotides are TGTGCCAGCAGTTACTCGGGAGGCGCGGTTAATGAAAAACTGTTTTTT.